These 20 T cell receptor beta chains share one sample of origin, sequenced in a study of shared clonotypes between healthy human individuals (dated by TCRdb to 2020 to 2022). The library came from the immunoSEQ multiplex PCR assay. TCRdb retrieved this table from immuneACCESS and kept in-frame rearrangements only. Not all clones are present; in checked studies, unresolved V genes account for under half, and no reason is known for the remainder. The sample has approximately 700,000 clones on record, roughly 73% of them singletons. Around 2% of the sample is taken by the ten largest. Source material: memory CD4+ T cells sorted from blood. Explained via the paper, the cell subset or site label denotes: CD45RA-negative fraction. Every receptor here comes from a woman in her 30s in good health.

The DNA of the CDR3 is TGTGCCAGCAGCATACGCCGGCCAGGAATGGCGGGGGAGCAGTACTTC. This codes for CASSIRRPGMAGEQYF. The chain recombines TRBV7-8 with TRBJ2-7; maybe TRBD2 (6 bases). CDR3 size: 16 residues. Germline values: CDR1 SGHVS, CDR2 FQNEAQ. The germline V and J ends were trimmed by 5 bases and 7 bases, with 24 bases remaining between them.

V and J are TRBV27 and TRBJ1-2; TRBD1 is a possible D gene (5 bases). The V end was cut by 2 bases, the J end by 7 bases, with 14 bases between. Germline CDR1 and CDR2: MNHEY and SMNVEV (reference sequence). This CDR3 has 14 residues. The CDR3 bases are TGTGCCAGCAGTTTAAGAAGGGGCGTGGGTGGCTACACCTTC. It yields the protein CASSLRRGVGGYTF.

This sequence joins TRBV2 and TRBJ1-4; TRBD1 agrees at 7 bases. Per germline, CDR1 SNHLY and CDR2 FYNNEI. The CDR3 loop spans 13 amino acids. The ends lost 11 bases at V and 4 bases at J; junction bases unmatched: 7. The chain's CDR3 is CAGTGTVNEKLFF. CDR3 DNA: TGTGCCGGAACCGGGACAGTTAATGAAAAACTGTTTTTT.

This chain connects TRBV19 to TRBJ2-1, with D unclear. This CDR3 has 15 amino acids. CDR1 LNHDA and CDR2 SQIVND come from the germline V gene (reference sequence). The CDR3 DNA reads TGTGCATCACGGGCTATGAAAAGCTCCTACAATGAGCAGTTCTTC. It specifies CASRAMKSSYNEQFF.

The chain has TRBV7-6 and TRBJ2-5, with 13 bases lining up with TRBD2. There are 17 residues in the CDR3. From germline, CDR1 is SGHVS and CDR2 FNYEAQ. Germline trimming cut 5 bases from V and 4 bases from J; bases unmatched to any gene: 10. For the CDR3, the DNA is TGTGCCAGCAGCCGGACTAGCGGGAGAGGGGGAGGAGAGACCCAGTACTTC. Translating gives CASSRTSGRGGGETQYF.

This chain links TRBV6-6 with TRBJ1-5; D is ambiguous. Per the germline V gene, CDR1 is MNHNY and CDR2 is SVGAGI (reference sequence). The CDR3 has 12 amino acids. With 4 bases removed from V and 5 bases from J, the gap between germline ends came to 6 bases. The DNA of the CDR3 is TGTGCCAGCAGTTGGGGAGATCAGCCCCAGCATTTT. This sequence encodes CASSWGDQPQHF.

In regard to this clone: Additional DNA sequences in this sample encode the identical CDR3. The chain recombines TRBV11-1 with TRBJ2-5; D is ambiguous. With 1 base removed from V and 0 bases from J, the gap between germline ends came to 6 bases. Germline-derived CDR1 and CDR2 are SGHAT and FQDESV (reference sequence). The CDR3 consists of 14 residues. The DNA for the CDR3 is TGTGCCAGCAGCTTAGGGCAGTACCAAGAGACCCAGTACTTC. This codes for CASSLGQYQETQYF.

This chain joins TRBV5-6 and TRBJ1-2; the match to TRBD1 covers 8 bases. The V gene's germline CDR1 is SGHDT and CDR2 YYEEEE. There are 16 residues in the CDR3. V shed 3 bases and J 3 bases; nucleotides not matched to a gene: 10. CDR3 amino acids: CASSSLAGGLYYGYTF. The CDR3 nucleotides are TGTGCCAGCAGCTCGCTTGCAGGGGGCCTTTACTATGGCTACACCTTC.

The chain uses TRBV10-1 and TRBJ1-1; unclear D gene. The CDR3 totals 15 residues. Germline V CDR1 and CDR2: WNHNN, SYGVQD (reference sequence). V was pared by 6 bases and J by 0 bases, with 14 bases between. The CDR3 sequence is CASRPNRELNTEAFF. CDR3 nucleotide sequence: TGCGCCAGCAGACCTAACAGAGAGCTGAACACTGAAGCTTTCTTT.

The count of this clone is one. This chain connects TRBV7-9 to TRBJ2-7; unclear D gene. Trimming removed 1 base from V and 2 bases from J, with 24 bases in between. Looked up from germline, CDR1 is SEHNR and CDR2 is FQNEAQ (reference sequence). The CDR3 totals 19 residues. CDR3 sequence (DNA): TGTGCCAGCAGCTTAGTCCCTCGGCATCTTTCTTTCGGAACCTACGAGCAGTACTTC. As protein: CASSLVPRHLSFGTYEQYF.

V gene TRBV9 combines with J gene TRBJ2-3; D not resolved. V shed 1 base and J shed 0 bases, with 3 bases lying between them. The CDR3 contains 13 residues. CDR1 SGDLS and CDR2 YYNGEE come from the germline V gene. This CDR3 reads CASSVLSTDTQYF. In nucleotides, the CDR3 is TGTGCCAGCAGCGTACTAAGCACAGATACGCAGTATTTT.

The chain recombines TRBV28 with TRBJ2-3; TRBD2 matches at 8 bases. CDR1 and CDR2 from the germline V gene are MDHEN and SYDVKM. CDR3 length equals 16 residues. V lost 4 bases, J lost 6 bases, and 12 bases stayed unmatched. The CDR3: CASSSLGGRPRDTQYF. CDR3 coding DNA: TGTGCCAGCAGTTCCCTTGGCGGGAGGCCCCGGGATACGCAGTATTTT.

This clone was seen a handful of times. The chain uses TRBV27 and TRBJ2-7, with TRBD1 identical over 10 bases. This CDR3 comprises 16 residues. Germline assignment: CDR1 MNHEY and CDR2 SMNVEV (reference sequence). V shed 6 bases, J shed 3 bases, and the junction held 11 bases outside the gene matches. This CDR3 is CASRPRQGAGSYEQYF. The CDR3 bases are TGTGCCAGCAGACCTAGACAGGGGGCCGGGAGCTACGAGCAGTACTTC.

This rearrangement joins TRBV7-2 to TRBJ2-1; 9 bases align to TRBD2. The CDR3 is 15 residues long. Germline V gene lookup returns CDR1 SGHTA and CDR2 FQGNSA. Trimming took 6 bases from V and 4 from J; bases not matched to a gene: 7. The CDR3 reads CASRLAGGAYNEQFF. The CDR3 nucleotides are TGTGCCAGCAGACTAGCGGGTGGTGCTTACAATGAGCAGTTCTTC.

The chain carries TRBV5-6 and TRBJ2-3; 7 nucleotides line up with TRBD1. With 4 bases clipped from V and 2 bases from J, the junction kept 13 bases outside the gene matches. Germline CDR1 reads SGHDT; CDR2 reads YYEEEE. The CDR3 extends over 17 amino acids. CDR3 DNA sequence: TGTGCCAGCAGCCTTAATACCGGGACAGATCACACAGATACGCAGTATTTT. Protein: CASSLNTGTDHTDTQYF.

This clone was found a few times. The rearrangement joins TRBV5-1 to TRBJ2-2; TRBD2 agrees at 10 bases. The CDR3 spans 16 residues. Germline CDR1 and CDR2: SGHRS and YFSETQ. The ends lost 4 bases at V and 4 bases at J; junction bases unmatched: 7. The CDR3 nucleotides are TGCGCCAGCAGCAATCTAGCGGGAGACTCCACCGGGGAGCTGTTTTTT. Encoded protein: CASSNLAGDSTGELFF.

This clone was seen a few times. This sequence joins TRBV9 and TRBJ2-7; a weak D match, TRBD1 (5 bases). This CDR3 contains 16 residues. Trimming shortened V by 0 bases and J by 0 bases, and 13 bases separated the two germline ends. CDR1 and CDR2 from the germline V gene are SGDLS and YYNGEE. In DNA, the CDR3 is TGTGCCAGCAGCGTAGGAATACAGGAGAACTCCTACGAGCAGTACTTC. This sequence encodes CASSVGIQENSYEQYF.

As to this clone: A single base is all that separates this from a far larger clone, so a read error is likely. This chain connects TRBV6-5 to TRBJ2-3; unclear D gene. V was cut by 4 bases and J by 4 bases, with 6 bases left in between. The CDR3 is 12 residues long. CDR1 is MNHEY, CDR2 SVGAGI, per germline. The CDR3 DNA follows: TGTGCCAGCAGTTCCGGCCCAGATACGCAGTATTTT. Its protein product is CASSSGPDTQYF.

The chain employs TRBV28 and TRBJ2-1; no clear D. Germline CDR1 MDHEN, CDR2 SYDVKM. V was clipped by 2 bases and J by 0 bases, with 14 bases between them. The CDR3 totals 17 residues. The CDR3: CASSLVGQAGSYNEQFF. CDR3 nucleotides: TGTGCCAGCAGTTTAGTGGGCCAGGCAGGCTCCTACAATGAGCAGTTCTTC.

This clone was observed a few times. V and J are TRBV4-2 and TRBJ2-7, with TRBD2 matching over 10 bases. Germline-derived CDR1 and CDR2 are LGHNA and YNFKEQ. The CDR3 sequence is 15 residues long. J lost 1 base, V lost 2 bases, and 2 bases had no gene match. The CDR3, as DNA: TGTGCCAGCAGCCAAACAGCGGGGGGGTCCTACGAGCAGTACTTC. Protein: CASSQTAGGSYEQYF.